Listed here are 14 T cell receptor beta chains from one sample, sequenced in a study of spatial heterogeneity in lung cancer. This sample's time point: sample taken at primary tumor resection. Extraction of whole RNA from tumor, nontumor lung or frozen PBMC preceded unsorted sequencing. TCRdb analysed the 5' RACE reads with MiXCR anew, one entry per CDR3 protein. This sample carries roughly 70,000 distinct CDR3 sequences, more than 10% of them seen once, and the ten largest clones take under 7.5%. Material: PBMCs, obtained at surgery. These receptor sequences come from a male donor with early-stage non-small cell lung cancer.

This clonotype appeared a few times. The chain is built from TRBV20-1 and TRBJ2-7, with 8 bases fitting TRBD1. The CDR3 has 13 residues. V trimming: 8 bases; J trimming: 6 bases; junction bases outside the gene matches: 12. In germline, CDR1 is DFQATT, CDR2 SNEGSKA (reference sequence). The CDR3 loop reads CSTGPGTGIEQYF. The CDR3 nucleotides are TGCAGTACAGGTCCCGGGACAGGTATCGAGCAGTACTTC.

This clonotype was found many times. This chain links TRBV27 with TRBJ1-5; no clear D gene. This CDR3 region has 14 residues. V lost 5 bases, J lost 6 bases, and 14 bases lay in between. Looked up from germline, CDR1 is MNHEY and CDR2 is SMNVEV (reference sequence). CDR3 DNA sequence: TGTGCCAGCAGTCAATTGGGATCAGCTCAGCCCCAGCATTTT. Protein sequence: CASSQLGSAQPQHF.

The J gene is TRBJ2-7, the V gene TRBV20-1, with 8 nucleotides matching TRBD2. Germline V gene sequence: CDR1 DFQATT, CDR2 SNEGSKA (reference sequence). The CDR3 runs to 15 residues. Trimming removed 6 bases from V and 7 bases from J; junction bases left unmatched: 17. This CDR3 reads CSALGGLAGSGEQYF. For the CDR3, the DNA is TGCAGTGCCCTAGGGGGTCTAGCGGGTTCAGGGGAGCAGTACTTC.

This chain uses TRBV5-4 with TRBJ2-6; no clear D gene. Deletions cut 1 base from V and 4 bases from J, with 9 bases between. Germline V gene lookup returns CDR1 SGHNT and CDR2 YYREEE (reference sequence). There are 15 residues in the CDR3. CDR3 sequence reads: CASSLRSLGANVLTF. CDR3 DNA sequence: TGTGCCAGCAGCTTGCGGTCTTTGGGGGCCAACGTCCTGACTTTC.

This clonotype was observed at least ten times. The chain couples TRBV10-3 to TRBJ1-1; no reliable D call. Between the trimmed V and J ends, which lost 6 bases and 3 bases, there was a span of 17 bases. Germline CDR1 ENHRY, CDR2 SYGVKD. The CDR3 length is 15 residues. The CDR3 loop reads CAIRPVRGIHTEAFF. DNA of the CDR3: TGTGCCATCAGACCCGTCCGAGGGATCCACACTGAAGCTTTCTTT.

This clonotype was detected ten times or more. The chain is built from TRBV7-9 and TRBJ1-2; no definite D call. Germline V gene data show CDR1 as SEHNR and CDR2 as FQNEAQ (reference sequence). The V end lost 2 bases, the J end lost 5 bases, and 12 bases lay between the germline ends. CDR3 length: 14 amino acids. DNA for the CDR3: TGTGCCAGCAGCTTATTTGGGTATGGTTATGGCTACACCTTC. It yields the protein CASSLFGYGYGYTF.

This clonotype came up a few times. This chain connects TRBV6-6 to TRBJ2-1, with TRBD2 matching 11 bases. The CDR3 consists of 18 residues. Trimming at V came to 2 bases and at J to 10 bases, leaving 16 bases not matched to a gene. Germline lookup yields CDR1 MNHNY and CDR2 SVGAGI (reference sequence). Written as DNA, the CDR3 is TGTGCCAGCAGTTACGGGCCTGGGGCGACTAGCGGGATAGGGGAGCAGTTCTTC. Amino acids: CASSYGPGATSGIGEQFF.

This clonotype was seen more than once but under ten times. The J gene is TRBJ2-7, the V gene TRBV5-1; D is uncertain. The CDR3 contains 12 residues. Per the germline V gene, CDR1 is SGHRS and CDR2 is YFSETQ. The germline V and J ends were trimmed by 4 bases and 3 bases, with 8 bases remaining between them. CDR3 loop: CASSNDHYEQYF. The CDR3, as DNA: TGCGCCAGCAGCAACGACCACTACGAGCAGTACTTC.

This clonotype was seen many times. The chain combines TRBV27 with TRBJ2-7; 11 nucleotides align to TRBD2. CDR3 length: 13 residues. V lost 10 bases, J lost 0 bases, and 2 bases stayed unmatched. CDR1 and CDR2 (germline): MNHEY, SMNVEV (reference sequence). The DNA of the CDR3 is TGTGCCACCGGGACTAGCGGCTCCTACGAGCAGTACTTC. Its protein is CATGTSGSYEQYF.

There are a few counts of this clonotype. The gene calls are TRBV4-1 and TRBJ1-2, with 7 bases fitting TRBD1. There are 13 residues in the CDR3. The germline V gene has CDR1 MGHRA and CDR2 YSYEKL. The V gene end was trimmed by 5 bases and the J gene end by 6 bases; junction bases not matched to a gene: 6. The CDR3 DNA is TGCGCCAGCAGCTATTGGGACAGAGATGGCTACACCTTC. Translating gives CASSYWDRDGYTF.

The chain carries TRBV19 and TRBJ2-2, with TRBD2 as a possible D gene (6 bases). The CDR3 runs 15 residues. The V end lost 5 bases, the J end lost 5 bases, and 15 bases lay between the germline ends. Germline lookup yields CDR1 LNHDA and CDR2 SQIVND (reference sequence). The CDR3 bases are TGTGCCAGTAGTCTCCTAGCGATGATAACCGGGGAGCTGTTTTTT. It specifies CASSLLAMITGELFF. The full variable domain, in which reference TRBV19 and TRBJ2-2 provide the parts outside the CDR3, is DGGITQSPKYLFRKEGQNVTLSCEQNLNHDAMYWYRQDPGQGLRLIYYSQIVNDFQKGDIAEGYSVSREKKESFPLTVTSAQKNPTAFYLCASSLLAMITGELFFGEGSRLTVL.

This clonotype was observed a few times. The chain joins TRBV7-6 to TRBJ2-5, with TRBD2 as a possible D gene (6 bases). V shed 5 bases and J shed 1 base, with 14 bases lying between them. Germline values: CDR1 SGHVS, CDR2 FNYEAQ. This CDR3 is built from 15 residues. CDR3 protein: CASSLTGTRQETQYF. The CDR3 DNA reads as TGTGCCAGCAGCCTTACCGGGACTCGCCAAGAGACCCAGTACTTC.

In its sample, this clonotype was seen a few times. The chain couples TRBV12-3 or TRBV12-4 to TRBJ2-1, with D unresolved. CDR3 length: 13 residues. The V end lost 4 bases, the J end lost 8 bases, and 12 bases lay between the germline ends. CDR3: CASSSTNLHEQFF. In DNA, the CDR3 is TGTGCCAGCAGTTCCACCAACCTTCATGAGCAGTTCTTC.

This clonotype was recorded many times. The gene calls are TRBV20-1 and TRBJ2-1; TRBD1 matches at 8 bases. Germline V gives CDR1 DFQATT, CDR2 SNEGSKA (reference sequence). The V segment lost 3 bases and the J segment 7 bases; nucleotides outside the gene matches: 8. CDR3 length: 14 amino acids. CDR3 in DNA: TGCAGTGCTAGTTCCCAGGGGGCTGGAAATGAGCAGTTCTTC. Amino acid sequence: CSASSQGAGNEQFF.